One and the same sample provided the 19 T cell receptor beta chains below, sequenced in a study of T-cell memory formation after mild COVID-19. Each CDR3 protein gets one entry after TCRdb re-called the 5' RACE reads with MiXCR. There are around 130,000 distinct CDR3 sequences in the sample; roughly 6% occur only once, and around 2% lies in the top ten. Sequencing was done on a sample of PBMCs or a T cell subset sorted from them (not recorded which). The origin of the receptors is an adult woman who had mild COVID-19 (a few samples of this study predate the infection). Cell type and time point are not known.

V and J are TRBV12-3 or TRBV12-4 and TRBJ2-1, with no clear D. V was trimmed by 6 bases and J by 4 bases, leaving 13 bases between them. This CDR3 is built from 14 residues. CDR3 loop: CASSPGRSYNEQFF. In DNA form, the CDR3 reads TGTGCCAGCAGCCCAGGTAGATCTTACAATGAGCAGTTCTTC.

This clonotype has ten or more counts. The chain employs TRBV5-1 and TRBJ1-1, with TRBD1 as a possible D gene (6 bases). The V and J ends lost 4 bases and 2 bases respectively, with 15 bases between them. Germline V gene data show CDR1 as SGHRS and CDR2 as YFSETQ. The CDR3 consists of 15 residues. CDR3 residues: CASSIGTKLNTEAFF. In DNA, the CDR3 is TGCGCCAGCAGCATCGGGACAAAACTAAACACTGAAGCTTTCTTT.

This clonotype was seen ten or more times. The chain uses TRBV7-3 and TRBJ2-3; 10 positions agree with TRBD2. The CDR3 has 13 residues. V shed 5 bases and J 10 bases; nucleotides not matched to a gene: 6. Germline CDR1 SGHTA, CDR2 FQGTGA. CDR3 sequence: CASSPESGGAQYF. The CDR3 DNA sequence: TGTGCCAGCAGCCCAGAGAGCGGGGGGGCGCAGTATTTT.

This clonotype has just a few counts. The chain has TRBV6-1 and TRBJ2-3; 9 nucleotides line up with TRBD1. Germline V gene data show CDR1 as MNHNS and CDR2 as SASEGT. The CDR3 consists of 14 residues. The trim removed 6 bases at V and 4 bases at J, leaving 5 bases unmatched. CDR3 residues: CASRKQGAADTQYF. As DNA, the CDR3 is TGTGCCAGCAGGAAACAGGGGGCCGCAGATACGCAGTATTTT.

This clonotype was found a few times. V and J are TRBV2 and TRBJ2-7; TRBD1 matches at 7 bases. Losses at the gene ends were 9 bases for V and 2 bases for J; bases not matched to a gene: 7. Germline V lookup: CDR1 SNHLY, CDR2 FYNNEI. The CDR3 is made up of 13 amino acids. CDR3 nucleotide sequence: TGTGCCAGTAGCTTCGGACAGGCCTACGAGCAGTACTTC. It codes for CASSFGQAYEQYF.

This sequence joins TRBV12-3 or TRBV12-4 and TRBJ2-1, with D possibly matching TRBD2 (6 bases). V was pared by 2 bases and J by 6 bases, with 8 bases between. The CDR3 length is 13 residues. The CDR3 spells CASSLSSVNEQFF. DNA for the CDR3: TGTGCCAGCAGTTTATCTAGCGTCAATGAGCAGTTCTTC.

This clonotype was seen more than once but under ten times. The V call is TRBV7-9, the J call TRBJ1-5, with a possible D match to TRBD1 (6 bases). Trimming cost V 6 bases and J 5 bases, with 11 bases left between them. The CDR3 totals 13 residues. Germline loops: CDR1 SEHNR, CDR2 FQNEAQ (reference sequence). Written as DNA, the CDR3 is TGTGCCAGCAGACCCCCAGGGGATCAGCCCCAGCATTTT. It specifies CASRPPGDQPQHF.

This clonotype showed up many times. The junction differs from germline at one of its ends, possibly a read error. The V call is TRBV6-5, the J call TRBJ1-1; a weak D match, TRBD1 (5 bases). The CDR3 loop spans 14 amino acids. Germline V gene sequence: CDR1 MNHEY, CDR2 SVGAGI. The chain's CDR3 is CASSPRGTNAEAFF. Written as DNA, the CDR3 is TGTGCCAGCAGCCCTCGGGGGACGAACGCTGAAGCTTTCTTT.

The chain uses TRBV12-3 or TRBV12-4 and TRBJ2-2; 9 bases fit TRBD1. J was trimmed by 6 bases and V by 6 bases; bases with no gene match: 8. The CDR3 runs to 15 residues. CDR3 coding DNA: TGTGCCAGCAGCCGAAGACAGGGGGGGCCCGGGGAGCTGTTTTTT. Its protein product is CASSRRQGGPGELFF.

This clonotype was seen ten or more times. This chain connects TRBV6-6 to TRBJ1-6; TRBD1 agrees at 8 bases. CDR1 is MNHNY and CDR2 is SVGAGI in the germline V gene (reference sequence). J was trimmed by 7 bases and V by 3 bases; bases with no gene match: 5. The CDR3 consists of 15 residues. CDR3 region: CASSYRDRLNSPLHF. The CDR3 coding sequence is TGTGCCAGCAGTTATCGGGACAGGCTGAATTCACCCCTCCACTTT.

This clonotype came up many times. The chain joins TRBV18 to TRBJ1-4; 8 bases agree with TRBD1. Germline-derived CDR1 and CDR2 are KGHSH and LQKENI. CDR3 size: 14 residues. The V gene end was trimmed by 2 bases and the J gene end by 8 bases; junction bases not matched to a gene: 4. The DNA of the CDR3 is TGTGCCAGCTCACCAGGACAGGGAGGCGAAAAACTGTTTTTT. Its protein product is CASSPGQGGEKLFF.

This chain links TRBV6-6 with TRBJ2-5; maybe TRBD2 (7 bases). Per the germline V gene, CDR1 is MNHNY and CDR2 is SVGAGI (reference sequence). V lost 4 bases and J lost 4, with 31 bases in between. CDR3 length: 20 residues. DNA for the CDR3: TGTGCCAGCAGTTTCGGCAGCCGGGGGGCAGTTGATGCCGGGAGAGAGACCCAGTACTTC. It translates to CASSFGSRGAVDAGRETQYF.

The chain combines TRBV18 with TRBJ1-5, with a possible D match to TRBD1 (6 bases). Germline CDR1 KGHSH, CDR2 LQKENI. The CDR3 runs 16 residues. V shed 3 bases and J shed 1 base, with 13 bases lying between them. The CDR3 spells CASSPGLGQSNQPQHF. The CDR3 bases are TGTGCCAGCTCACCCGGCCTAGGACAGAGCAATCAGCCCCAGCATTTT.

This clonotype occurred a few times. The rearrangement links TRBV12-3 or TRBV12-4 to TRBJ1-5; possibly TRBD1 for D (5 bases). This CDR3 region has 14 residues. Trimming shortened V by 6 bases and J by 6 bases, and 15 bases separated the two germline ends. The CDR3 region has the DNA TGTGCCAGCAGAACGGGGCAGGACCGTCAGCCCCAGCATTTT. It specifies CASRTGQDRQPQHF.

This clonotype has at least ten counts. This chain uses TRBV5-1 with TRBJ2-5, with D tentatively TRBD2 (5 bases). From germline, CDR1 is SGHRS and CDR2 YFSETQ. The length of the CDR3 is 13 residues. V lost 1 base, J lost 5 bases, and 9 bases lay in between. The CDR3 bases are TGCGCCAGCAGCTTGCACCGCGGGGAGACCCAGTACTTC. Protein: CASSLHRGETQYF.

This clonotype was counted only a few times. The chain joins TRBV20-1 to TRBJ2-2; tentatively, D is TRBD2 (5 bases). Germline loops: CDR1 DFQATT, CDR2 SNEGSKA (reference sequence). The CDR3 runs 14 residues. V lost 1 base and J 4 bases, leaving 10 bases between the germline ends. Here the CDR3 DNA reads TGCAGTGCTAGAGCCGGAGGAGGCACCGGGGAGCTGTTTTTT. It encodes CSARAGGGTGELFF.

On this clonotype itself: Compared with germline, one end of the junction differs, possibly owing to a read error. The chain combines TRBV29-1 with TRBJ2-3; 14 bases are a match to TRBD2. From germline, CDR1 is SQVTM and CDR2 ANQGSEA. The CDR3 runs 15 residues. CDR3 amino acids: CSVGTSGSALDTRYF. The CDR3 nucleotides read TGCAGCGTGGGGACTAGCGGGAGTGCTTTGGATACGCGGTATTTT.

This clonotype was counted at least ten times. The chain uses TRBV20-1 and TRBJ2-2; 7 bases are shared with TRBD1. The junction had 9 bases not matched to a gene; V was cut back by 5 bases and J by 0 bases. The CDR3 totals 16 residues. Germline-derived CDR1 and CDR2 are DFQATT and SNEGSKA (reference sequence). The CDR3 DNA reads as TGCAGTGCTCGAACAGGGGCCGGTCCGAACACCGGGGAGCTGTTTTTT. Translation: CSARTGAGPNTGELFF.

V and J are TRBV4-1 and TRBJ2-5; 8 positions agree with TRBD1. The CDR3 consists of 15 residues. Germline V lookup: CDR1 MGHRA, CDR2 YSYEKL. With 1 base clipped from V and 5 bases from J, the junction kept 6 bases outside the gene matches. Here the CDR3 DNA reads TGCGCCAGCAGCCAAGTGGGGCAGGGGGCTGAGACCCAGTACTTC. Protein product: CASSQVGQGAETQYF.